The present TCR beta chain was sequenced within a study of identical twins. Concerning this clonotype: Antigen unknown.

There are 14 residues in the CDR3. Per germline, CDR1 MNHEY and CDR2 SMNVEV (reference sequence). V lost 5 bases, J lost 2 bases, and 4 bases stayed unmatched. Study-wide results and limits: Zero-insertion findings could be partly confounded by invariant cells (MAIT and iNKT cells). The models gave estimates that fell short of the out-of-frame TCR alpha sharing seen in monozygotic twins.

TCRdb re-analysed the 5' RACE reads in MiXCR, keeping a single row per CDR3 protein. The repertoire consists of about 240,000 distinct CDR3 sequences, with about 10% occurring once and the leading ten covering 10%. This clonotype originated in a man aged 45-65 years in good health. Material for sequencing was memory T cells sorted from blood. The chain couples TRBV27 to TRBJ2-7; 9 bases line up with TRBD1. The CDR3 DNA reads TGTGCCAGCAGTCAACGACAGGGGGCCTACGAGCAGTACTTC. Its protein product is CASSQRQGAYEQYF.